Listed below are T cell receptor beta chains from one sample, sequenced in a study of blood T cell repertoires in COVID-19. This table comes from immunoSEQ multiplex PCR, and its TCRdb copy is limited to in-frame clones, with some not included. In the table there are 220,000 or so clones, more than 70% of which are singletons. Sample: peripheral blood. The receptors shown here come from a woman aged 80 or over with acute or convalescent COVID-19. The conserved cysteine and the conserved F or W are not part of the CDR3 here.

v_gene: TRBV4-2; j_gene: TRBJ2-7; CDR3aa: ASSQVTSGGARYEQY
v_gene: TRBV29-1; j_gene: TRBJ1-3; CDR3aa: SVDYGPSSGNTIY
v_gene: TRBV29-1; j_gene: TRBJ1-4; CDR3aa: SVAGVQGETNEKLF
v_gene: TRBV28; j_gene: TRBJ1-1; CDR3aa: ASRQTGALEAF
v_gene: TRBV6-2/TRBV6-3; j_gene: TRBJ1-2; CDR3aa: ASSPAMTGGYGYT
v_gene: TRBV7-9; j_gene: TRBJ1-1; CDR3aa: ASSLRSSNTEAF
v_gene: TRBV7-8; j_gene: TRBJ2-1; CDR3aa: ASSPREGQGYNEQF
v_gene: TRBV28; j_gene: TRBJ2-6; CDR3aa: ASRPPGGSNVLT
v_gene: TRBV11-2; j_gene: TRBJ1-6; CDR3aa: ASSLAQGPPLNDSPLH
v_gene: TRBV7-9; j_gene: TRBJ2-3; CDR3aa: ASSPAFERGAFTDTQY
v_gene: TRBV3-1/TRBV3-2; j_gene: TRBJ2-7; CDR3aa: ASTRGSGSYEQY
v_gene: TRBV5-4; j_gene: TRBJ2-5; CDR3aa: ASSRRHSGETQY
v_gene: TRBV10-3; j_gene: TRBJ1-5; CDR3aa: AISNQGNSNQPQH
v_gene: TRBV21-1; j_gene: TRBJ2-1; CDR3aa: ASSTLVGSSYNEQF
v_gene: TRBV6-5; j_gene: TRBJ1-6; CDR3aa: AGSTGLENSPLH
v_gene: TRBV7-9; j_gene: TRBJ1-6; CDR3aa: ASQEQGLRNSPLH
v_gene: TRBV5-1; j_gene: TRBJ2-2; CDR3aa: ASSAGTAPGELF
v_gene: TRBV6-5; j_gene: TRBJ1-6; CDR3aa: ASSYSTGSGLH
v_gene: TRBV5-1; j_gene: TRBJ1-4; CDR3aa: ASSLAGGGGNEKLF
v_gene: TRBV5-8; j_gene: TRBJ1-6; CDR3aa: ASSLYRDRGEGSPLH
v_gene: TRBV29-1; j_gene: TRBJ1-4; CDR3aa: SGGGGNYEKLF
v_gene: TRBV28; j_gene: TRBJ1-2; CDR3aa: ASSFRQTYGYT
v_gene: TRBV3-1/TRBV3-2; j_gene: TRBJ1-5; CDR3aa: ASSQGGDYNQPQH
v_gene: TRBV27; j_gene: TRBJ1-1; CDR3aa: ASSLFSGSNTEAF
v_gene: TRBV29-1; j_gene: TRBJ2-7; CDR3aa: SVGRRGQPYEQY
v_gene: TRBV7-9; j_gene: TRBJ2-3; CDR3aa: ASSFRSSSTDTQY
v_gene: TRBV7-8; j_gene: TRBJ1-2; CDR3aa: ASSSRQGAFYGYT
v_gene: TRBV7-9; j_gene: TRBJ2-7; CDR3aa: ASSLNGPGEQY
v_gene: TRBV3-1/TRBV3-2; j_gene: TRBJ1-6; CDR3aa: ASSHATGIH
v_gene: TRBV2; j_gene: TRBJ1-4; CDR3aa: ASSWTGGSEKLF
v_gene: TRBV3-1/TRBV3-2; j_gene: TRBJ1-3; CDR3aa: ASSQERTGGNTIY
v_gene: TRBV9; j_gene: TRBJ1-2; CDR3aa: ASSPQDRAGGYT
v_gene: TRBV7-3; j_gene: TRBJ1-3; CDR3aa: ASSLGQPGNTIY
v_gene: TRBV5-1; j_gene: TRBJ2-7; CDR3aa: ASGFGTGQTYEQY
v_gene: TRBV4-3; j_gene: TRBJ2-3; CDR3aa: ASSPRATDTQY
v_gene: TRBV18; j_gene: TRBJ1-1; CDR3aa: ASSADRGNTEAF
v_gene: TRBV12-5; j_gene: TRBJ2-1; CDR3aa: ASGVSSTGDNEQF
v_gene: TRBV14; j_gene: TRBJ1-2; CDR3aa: ASSQVGGGMYGYT
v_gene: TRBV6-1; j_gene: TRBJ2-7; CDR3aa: ASSEAGQHYDEQY
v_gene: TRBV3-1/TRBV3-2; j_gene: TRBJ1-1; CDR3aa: ASTQTQGATEAF
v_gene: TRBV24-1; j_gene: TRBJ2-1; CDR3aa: ATSEGDRAF
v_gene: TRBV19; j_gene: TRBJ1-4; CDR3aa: ASSPTGLGNEKLF
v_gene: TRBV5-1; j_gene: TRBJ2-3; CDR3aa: ASSPDSGGSTDTQY
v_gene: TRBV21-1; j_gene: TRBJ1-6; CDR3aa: ASSKAQGNNSPLH
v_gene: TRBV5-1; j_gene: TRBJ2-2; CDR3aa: ASSLRLEENTGELF
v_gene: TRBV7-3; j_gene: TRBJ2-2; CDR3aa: ASSPEDGSTGELF
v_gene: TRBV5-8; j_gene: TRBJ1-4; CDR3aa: ASSLARFGATNEKLF
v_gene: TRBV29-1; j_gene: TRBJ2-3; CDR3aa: SVVEGGADTQY
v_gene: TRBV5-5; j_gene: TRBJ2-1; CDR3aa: ASSLGQRSYNEQF
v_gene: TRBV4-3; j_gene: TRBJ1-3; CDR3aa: ASSRFGPGNTIY
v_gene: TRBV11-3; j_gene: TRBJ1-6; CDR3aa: ASSSDRGVSPLH
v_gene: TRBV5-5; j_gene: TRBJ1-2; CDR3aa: ASTARGGPEGYT
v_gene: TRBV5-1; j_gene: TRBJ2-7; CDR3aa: ASSPSLAGVYEQY
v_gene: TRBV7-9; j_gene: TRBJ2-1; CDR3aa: ASSLEGVDEQF
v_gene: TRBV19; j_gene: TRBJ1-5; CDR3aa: ASSIPGGLTKGNQPQH
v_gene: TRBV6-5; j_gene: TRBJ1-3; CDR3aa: ASSRDRTAHTIY
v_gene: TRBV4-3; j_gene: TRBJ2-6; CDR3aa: ASSQSPGLGSGANVLT
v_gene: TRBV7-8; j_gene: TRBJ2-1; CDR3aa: ASSLGTSNDEQF